The 21 T cell receptor beta chains below all came from one sample that was sequenced in a study of CD8+CD57+ T cells in acquired aplastic anemia. Using genomic DNA as the template, TCR beta VDJ and CDR3 profiling was carried out. TCRdb passed the reads through MiXCR, listing each CDR3 protein once. The sample lists some 200,000 distinct CDR3 sequences; 30% to 40% were seen once. The material sequenced was sorted CD4+, CD8+, or CD8+CD57+ T cells (not recorded which) from PBMCs. The source of these receptors is a human donor in good health, serving as a control.

The genes are TRBV24-1 and TRBJ1-2; no clear D gene. Between the trimmed V and J ends, which lost 3 bases and 8 bases, there was a span of 9 bases. This CDR3 has 12 residues. Per the germline V gene, CDR1 is KGHDR and CDR2 is SFDVKD. This CDR3 is CATSDGRLGYTF. CDR3 nucleotide sequence: TGTGCCACCAGTGATGGGCGATTGGGCTACACCTTC.

This clonotype came up many times. The rearrangement joins TRBV7-2 to TRBJ2-7; no firm D call. The CDR3 extends over 15 amino acids. Germline assignment: CDR1 SGHTA and CDR2 FQGNSA. The germline V and J ends were trimmed by 5 bases and 2 bases, with 16 bases remaining between them. The CDR3 bases are TGTGCCAGCAGCCTAAACGGGTCTCCCACCTACGAGCAGTACTTC. Amino acid sequence: CASSLNGSPTYEQYF.

The chain joins TRBV11-2 to TRBJ2-3; weak D call: TRBD1 (6 bases). Germline values: CDR1 SGHAT, CDR2 FQNNGV. The CDR3 sequence is 15 residues long. Trimming removed 3 bases at V and 4 bases at J, with 14 bases between. The CDR3 is CASSFSGVNPDTQYF. The CDR3 DNA reads TGTGCCAGCAGCTTTTCAGGGGTTAATCCAGATACGCAGTATTTT. Variable domain in full (rest from reference TRBV11-2 and TRBJ2-3): EAGVAQSPRYKIIEKRQSVAFWCNPISGHATLYWYQQILGQGPKLLIQFQNNGVVDDSQLPKDRFSAERLKGVDSTLKIQPAKLEDSAVYLCASSFSGVNPDTQYFGPGTRLTVL.

About this clonotype: The junction and the germline gene differ at one end; a read error may be behind it. The chain employs TRBV6-5 and TRBJ1-3; D gene uncertain. The CDR3 is 14 amino acids. The germline V gene encodes CDR1 MNHEY and CDR2 SVGAGI. The CDR3 nucleotides are TGTGCCAGCAGTTACTCGATGGCTGGAAACACCATACATTTT. This codes for CASSYSMAGNTIHF.

This clonotype was observed many times. This chain uses TRBV5-1 with TRBJ2-7; maybe TRBD2 (6 bases). Germline values: CDR1 SGHRS, CDR2 YFSETQ. The CDR3 contains 16 residues. V lost 4 bases, J lost 2 bases, and 19 bases lay in between. The CDR3 bases are TGCGCCAGCAGCCCACATCCCGGGACTGCTACCTACGAGCAGTACTTC. Amino acids: CASSPHPGTATYEQYF.

This clonotype was seen repeatedly, ten times or more. Written as DNA, the CDR3 is TGTGCCAGCAGCTTAGTCGTTGACGGGGGCTACACCTTC. Amino acid sequence: CASSLVVDGGYTF. The rearrangement uses TRBV7-9 and TRBJ1-2; D call uncertain. CDR1 is SEHNR, CDR2 FQNEAQ, per germline (reference sequence). This CDR3 region has 13 residues. V was shortened by 1 base and J by 8 bases, with 11 bases between the two germline ends.

This clonotype was counted many times. The chain is built from TRBV29-1 and TRBJ1-5, with a weak D call TRBD1 (5 bases). Trimming removed 4 bases from V and 1 base from J, with 5 bases in between. The CDR3 totals 12 residues. In germline, CDR1 is SQVTM, CDR2 ANQGSEA. CDR3 bases: TGCAGCGTTGGGGACAGCAATCAGCCCCAGCATTTT. It yields the protein CSVGDSNQPQHF.

This sequence joins TRBV10-3 and TRBJ2-7, with 8 positions matching TRBD1. In germline, CDR1 is ENHRY, CDR2 SYGVKD. The ends lost 4 bases at V and 9 bases at J; junction bases unmatched: 11. This CDR3 is built from 14 residues. CDR3 loop: CAISGGTGTDTQYF. The CDR3 bases are TGTGCCATCAGTGGGGGGACAGGCACAGATACGCAGTACTTC.

There are a few counts of this clonotype. The CDR3 DNA reads TGTGCCACCAGCAGCGTGGGACAGTTTAACTATGGCTACACCTTC. Residues: CATSSVGQFNYGYTF. The chain joins TRBV15 to TRBJ1-2; TRBD1 aligns across 7 bases. The length of the CDR3 is 15 residues. Germline trimming cut 3 bases from V and 1 base from J; bases unmatched to any gene: 5. The germline gives CDR1 LNHNV, CDR2 YYDKDF (reference sequence).

The DNA for the CDR3 is TGTGCCTGGGACCGGGACAGACAAGAGACCCAGTACTTC. Translating it yields CAWDRDRQETQYF. The V gene is TRBV30, the J gene TRBJ2-5; TRBD1 matches 7 bases. CDR1 and CDR2 from the germline V gene are GTSNPN and SVGIG (reference sequence). The length of the CDR3 is 13 residues. J lost 2 bases, V lost 5 bases, and 5 bases had no gene match.

Many counts were recorded for this clonotype. The V and J genes are TRBV5-6 and TRBJ2-3; 13 nucleotides match TRBD2. The CDR3 totals 18 residues. Germline V gene data show CDR1 as SGHDT and CDR2 as YYEEEE. The V segment lost 4 bases and the J segment 2 bases; nucleotides outside the gene matches: 10. The CDR3 DNA reads TGTGCCAGCAGCCCTACTAGCGGGGGGGCCGGTTTCACAGATACGCAGTATTTT. Translating it yields CASSPTSGGAGFTDTQYF.

J is TRBJ1-5 and V is TRBV19; D is undetermined. V was trimmed by 3 bases and J by 4 bases, leaving 4 bases between them. The CDR3 contains 12 residues. Germline V gene lookup returns CDR1 LNHDA and CDR2 SQIVND (reference sequence). The CDR3, as DNA: TGTGCCAGTAGTATCCCAAATCAGCCCCAGCATTTT. Amino acids: CASSIPNQPQHF.

This clonotype was counted a few times. The rearrangement links TRBV6-1 to TRBJ2-7; possible D gene TRBD1, 6 bases. The CDR3 contains 16 residues. The germline CDR1 and CDR2 sequences are MNHNS and SASEGT. V was pared by 4 bases and J by 2 bases, with 18 bases between. The CDR3 protein is CASSAYRARVAYEQYF. Written as DNA, the CDR3 is TGTGCCAGCAGTGCCTACAGGGCTCGGGTGGCCTACGAGCAGTACTTC.

This rearrangement joins TRBV11-1 to TRBJ1-4; tentatively, D is TRBD1 (5 bases). With 0 bases removed from V and 8 bases from J, the gap between germline ends came to 16 bases. CDR3 length: 16 residues. CDR1 is SGHAT and CDR2 is FQDESV in the germline V gene (reference sequence). The CDR3 DNA is TGTGCCAGCAGCTTAGCCCCCACAGGCGGTTACGAAAAACTGTTTTTT. Amino acids: CASSLAPTGGYEKLFF.

This clonotype appeared a few times. CDR3 sequence: CASSLNRGPDTQYF. The CDR3 bases are TGCGCCAGCAGCTTAAACAGGGGGCCAGATACGCAGTATTTT. The chain couples TRBV5-1 to TRBJ2-3, with 9 nucleotides matching TRBD1. The CDR3 loop spans 14 amino acids. With 2 bases clipped from V and 4 bases from J, the junction kept 2 bases outside the gene matches. The germline V gene has CDR1 SGHRS and CDR2 YFSETQ.

This clonotype has just a few counts. V and J are TRBV18 and TRBJ2-7; the D call may be TRBD1 or TRBD2 (6 bases each). V lost 0 bases, J lost 4 bases, and 10 bases lay in between. Per germline, CDR1 KGHSH and CDR2 LQKENI. The CDR3 length is 14 residues. This chain's CDR3 is CASSPPQGRYEQYF. The CDR3 DNA reads as TGTGCCAGCTCACCACCCCAGGGGAGGTACGAGCAGTACTTC.

This clonotype was recorded many times. The J gene is TRBJ1-6, the V gene TRBV20-1; TRBD1 agrees at 8 bases. V dropped 5 bases and J dropped 7; count of bases not matched to a gene: 7. CDR3 size: 14 residues. Looked up from germline, CDR1 is DFQATT and CDR2 is SNEGSKA (reference sequence). The CDR3, as DNA: TGCAGTGCTCGGCTAGACAGGGGAAATTCACCCCTCCACTTT. Amino acid sequence: CSARLDRGNSPLHF.

The chain has TRBV25-1 and TRBJ2-7; 10 bases are shared with TRBD1. Germline V gene sequence: CDR1 MGHDK, CDR2 SYGVNS. Losses at the gene ends were 2 bases for V and 5 bases for J; bases not matched to a gene: 6. CDR3 length: 15 amino acids. CDR3 residues: CASSEPGQGENEQYF. The CDR3 DNA reads as TGTGCCAGCAGTGAACCCGGACAGGGGGAAAACGAGCAGTACTTC.

This clonotype showed up many times. This sequence joins TRBV2 and TRBJ1-2; D ambiguous. CDR3 length: 14 residues. CDR1 and CDR2 (germline): SNHLY, FYNNEI. Trimming shortened V by 6 bases and J by 2 bases, and 13 bases separated the two germline ends. The CDR3 region has the DNA TGTGCCAGCAGAGAACTTTGGCAAAACTATGGCTACACCTTC. Protein product: CASRELWQNYGYTF.

Ten or more counts support this clonotype. The chain has TRBV12-3 or TRBV12-4 and TRBJ2-5; D ambiguous. This CDR3 contains 14 residues. V lost 2 bases, J lost 1 base, and 8 bases lay in between. CDR3 nucleotide sequence: TGTGCCAGCAGTTTATCCCAGTCCCAAGAGACCCAGTACTTC. Translated, it gives CASSLSQSQETQYF.

This clonotype has a single count. The chain is built from TRBV9 and TRBJ1-2, with 7 nucleotides matching TRBD1. The CDR3 covers 13 residues. With 0 bases clipped from V and 8 bases from J, the junction kept 4 bases outside the gene matches. Germline V CDR1 and CDR2: SGDLS, YYNGEE. This chain's CDR3 is CASSVVTGEGYTF. For the CDR3, the DNA is TGTGCCAGCAGCGTAGTTACAGGGGAGGGCTACACCTTC.